Listed below are T cell receptor beta chains from one sample, sequenced in a study of OX40 agonist ivuxolimab in advanced cancers. Measured with immunoSEQ multiplex PCR; TCRdb has only the in-frame clones, and not every one. The sample holds tens of thousands of clones, more than 70% seen once. The sample in question was CD4+ or CD8+ T cells sorted from blood, obtained in a trial of the OX40 agonist ivuxolimab. These receptors came from an adult with an advanced solid tumor such as melanoma, head and neck, liver or kidney cancer. Each CDR3 is given with its conserved first and last residue. The D gene is left open where the match is weak. Not every row has a clone size; where given, it reads once, few, many or a size class.

TRBV6-4,.,TRBJ1-2,.,CASSDSGSSGTYGYTF,TGTGCCAGCAGTGACTCGGGGTCCTCCGGGACATATGGCTACACCTTC
TRBV6-6,.,TRBJ2-7,TRBD2,CASRLPGTSGYEQYF,TGTGCCAGCAGGCTTCCGGGGACTAGCGGCTACGAGCAGTACTTC
TRBV7-2,.,TRBJ1-3,.,CASSFLGRRDTIYF,TGTGCCAGCAGCTTCTTGGGAAGGCGGGACACCATATATTTT
TRBV21-1,.,TRBJ1-1,.,CASDQTAMNTEAFF,TGTGCCAGCGATCAGACCGCTATGAACACTGAAGCTTTCTTT
TRBV30,.,TRBJ1-2,.,CAWSEGNTYGYTF,TGTGCCTGGAGTGAGGGGAACACCTATGGCTACACCTTC
TRBV7-3,once,TRBJ2-6,.,CASSLTGANVLTF,TGTGCCAGCAGCTTAACTGGGGCCAACGTCCTGACTTTC
TRBV6-5,.,TRBJ1-5,.,CASSYSGGRSQPQHF,TGTGCCAGCAGTTACTCTGGGGGTAGAAGTCAGCCCCAGCATTTT
TRBV7-3,.,TRBJ2-7,.,CASSLGPPVSYEQYF,TGTGCCAGCAGCTTAGGCCCCCCGGTCTCCTACGAGCAGTACTTC
TRBV27,.,TRBJ2-1,.,CASSLSIVYVPYNEQFF,TGTGCCAGCAGTTTATCGATCGTCTATGTCCCTTACAATGAGCAGTTCTTC
TRBV4-3,.,TRBJ2-7,TRBD2,CASSQEGLAGSSYEQYF,TGCGCCAGCAGCCAAGAAGGGCTAGCGGGGAGCTCCTACGAGCAGTACTTC
TRBV7-2,.,TRBJ1-5,.,CASSFNLDQPQHF,TGTGCCAGCAGCTTCAATTTAGATCAGCCCCAGCATTTT
TRBV7-2,few,TRBJ2-7,.,CASSLGRGEQYF,TGTGCCAGCAGCTTAGGGCGGGGCGAGCAGTACTTC
TRBV7-8,.,TRBJ1-5,.,CASSLQGNQPQHF,TGTGCCAGCAGCTTACAGGGCAATCAGCCCCAGCATTTT
TRBV2,.,TRBJ1-2,.,CASRVVPGYTF,TGTGCCAGCAGGGTGGTACCTGGCTACACCTTC
TRBV9,.,TRBJ1-6,TRBD1,CASSVDQDRGSPLHF,TGTGCCAGCAGCGTAGATCAGGACAGGGGTTCACCCCTCCACTTT
TRBV7-9,.,TRBJ2-1,TRBD2,CASSSGLAPNEQFF,TGTGCCAGCAGCTCCGGACTAGCGCCCAATGAGCAGTTCTTC
TRBV19,.,TRBJ1-1,.,CASSPQPSTEAFF,TGTGCCAGTAGTCCCCAGCCGAGCACTGAAGCTTTCTTT
TRBV2,.,TRBJ1-4,.,CASTYPTNEKLFF,TGTGCCAGTACGTACCCAACTAATGAAAAACTGTTTTTT
TRBV11-3,.,TRBJ2-2,TRBD1,CASSPPTGGTGELFF,TGTGCCAGCAGCCCCCCAACAGGGGGAACCGGGGAGCTGTTTTTT
TRBV4-2,few,TRBJ2-7,TRBD1,CASSHDGQGYEQYF,TGTGCCAGCAGCCACGATGGACAGGGGTACGAGCAGTACTTC
TRBV5-8,.,TRBJ2-2,TRBD1,CASSSTLQGARTGELFF,TGTGCCAGCAGTTCGACTTTACAGGGGGCAAGGACCGGGGAGCTGTTTTTT
TRBV7-2,once,TRBJ2-7,.,CASSLVPGISYEQYF,TGTGCCAGCAGCTTAGTCCCGGGAATCTCCTACGAGCAGTACTTC
TRBV28,.,TRBJ1-1,TRBD1,CASSKQGENTEAFF,TGTGCCAGCAGTAAACAGGGGGAGAACACTGAAGCTTTCTTT
TRBV5-1,.,TRBJ2-1,.,CASSSGFPGDEQFF,TGCGCCAGCAGCTCCGGGTTCCCCGGCGATGAGCAGTTCTTC
TRBV30,.,TRBJ2-6,.,CASTGFLGANVLTF,TGTGCCTCCACAGGGTTTCTGGGGGCCAACGTCCTGACTTTC
TRBV15,.,TRBJ1-1,.,CATSRGRSMNTEAFF,TGTGCCACCAGCAGAGGACGGTCCATGAACACTGAAGCTTTCTTT
TRBV4-2,.,TRBJ2-7,.,CASSAGGHSYEQYF,TGTGCCAGCAGCGCCGGCGGTCACTCCTACGAGCAGTACTTC
TRBV9,.,TRBJ1-2,.,CASSSTQHGYGYTF,TGTGCCAGCAGCTCAACCCAGCACGGCTATGGCTACACCTTC
TRBV19,few,TRBJ2-2,.,CASRRENTGELFF,TGTGCCAGTAGGCGGGAGAACACCGGGGAGCTGTTTTTT
TRBV6-1,medium-sized,TRBJ1-2,TRBD1,CASSDFTTGQDTYTF,TGTGCCAGCAGTGACTTCACGACGGGACAGGACACGTACACCTTC
TRBV27,once,TRBJ2-1,TRBD2,CASSLKGSGRAGEQFF,TGTGCCAGCAGTTTGAAGGGGAGCGGGAGGGCCGGTGAGCAGTTCTTC
TRBV11-3,.,TRBJ1-4,.,CASSQGSLGGEKLFF,TGTGCCAGCAGCCAGGGGTCCCTTGGGGGTGAAAAACTGTTTTTT
TRBV5-8,.,TRBJ1-3,.,CASSGGGPGNTIYF,TGTGCCAGCAGCGGCGGGGGGCCTGGAAACACCATATATTTT
TRBV7-6,few,TRBJ1-2,TRBD1,CASSPRPGTGSYGYTF,TGTGCCAGCAGCCCACGTCCCGGGACAGGGAGCTATGGCTACACCTTC
TRBV12-5,.,TRBJ1-2,.,CASGSRPTGDNYGYTF,TGTGCTAGTGGTTCCCGTCCGACAGGTGATAACTATGGCTACACCTTC
TRBV27,.,TRBJ1-1,.,CLSREQMNTEAFF,TGTCTCTCTAGAGAACAGATGAACACTGAAGCTTTCTTT
TRBV9,.,TRBJ2-3,.,CASSVGPSTDTQYF,TGTGCCAGCAGCGTAGGTCCATCCACAGATACGCAGTATTTT
TRBV4-2,.,TRBJ1-3,.,CASSQEWGTGNTIYF,TGTGCCAGCAGCCAAGAATGGGGAACTGGAAACACCATATATTTT
TRBV5-5,.,TRBJ1-2,.,CASSLRSVSGDGGYTF,TGTGCCAGCAGCTTGAGGTCTGTGTCGGGGGATGGAGGCTACACCTTC
TRBV7-9,.,TRBJ2-2,TRBD2,CASSLRLAGGWTGELFF,TGTGCCAGCAGCTTAAGGCTAGCGGGAGGTTGGACCGGGGAGCTGTTTTTT
TRBV10-3,once,TRBJ2-1,.,CAIRPSLTEVNEQFF,TGTGCCATCAGGCCAAGTCTGACGGAGGTCAATGAGCAGTTCTTC
TRBV11-3,.,TRBJ2-1,.,CASSLGRGGRYNEQFF,TGTGCCAGCAGCTTAGGCCGTGGGGGGAGGTACAATGAGCAGTTCTTC
TRBV19,.,TRBJ1-5,.,CASSIGTTWQPQHF,TGTGCCAGTAGTATAGGTACAACATGGCAGCCCCAGCATTTT
TRBV30,.,TRBJ1-4,TRBD1,CASQTGGLEKLFF,TGTGCCTCGCAGACAGGGGGTCTCGAAAAACTGTTTTTT
TRBV5-6,.,TRBJ1-1,.,CASSLDTEAFF,TGTGCCAGCAGCTTGGACACTGAAGCTTTCTTT
TRBV5-8,.,TRBJ2-5,TRBD2,CASSLAGLAGVRETQYF,TGTGCCAGCAGCTTGGCCGGACTAGCGGGAGTACGGGAGACCCAGTACTTC
TRBV11-3,.,TRBJ2-1,TRBD2,CASSLVAGMMQFF,TGTGCCAGCAGCTTAGTAGCGGGAATGATGCAGTTCTTC
TRBV4-3,.,TRBJ1-1,.,CASSQGGYTEAFF,TGCGCCAGCAGCCAGGGGGGATACACTGAAGCTTTCTTT
TRBV2,.,TRBJ2-7,TRBD1,CASSPDRTYEQYF,TGTGCCAGCAGTCCGGACAGGACCTACGAGCAGTACTTC
TRBV7-9,.,TRBJ2-7,.,CASSSPQISYEQYF,TGTGCCAGCAGCTCACCACAGATCTCCTACGAGCAGTACTTC
TRBV15,.,TRBJ2-7,.,CATSRDGVGEQYF,TGTGCCACCAGCAGAGATGGCGTCGGGGAGCAGTACTTC
TRBV30,once,TRBJ2-1,.,CAWSLADPQFF,TGTGCCTGGAGCTTAGCGGACCCACAGTTCTTC
TRBV4-1,.,TRBJ2-7,.,CAGSQNSQGASYEQYF,TGCGCCGGCAGCCAGAACTCACAAGGGGCGTCCTACGAGCAGTACTTC
TRBV15,.,TRBJ2-7,TRBD2,CATSITTSAYEQYF,TGTGCCACCAGCATTACGACTAGCGCCTACGAGCAGTACTTC